The 28 T cell receptor beta chains below all came from one sample that was sequenced in a study of blood T cell repertoires in COVID-19. Sequencing was performed with immunoSEQ multiplex PCR; in TCRdb, only in-frame clones are kept and a portion is missing. The table records roughly 250,000 clones, 65% to 85% of them present only once. Sequencing was performed on peripheral blood. These TCRs come from a man aged 35 to 55 with active or convalescent COVID-19.

V usage is TRBV11-3 and J usage is TRBJ2-1; TRBD1 is a possible D gene (6 bases). The CDR3 has 15 residues. V gave up 1 base and J gave up 4 bases, with 11 bases separating them. Germline loops: CDR1 SGHNT, CDR2 YENEEA. In DNA form, the CDR3 reads TGTGCCAGCAGCTTAGGACTCCAGGGGTACAATGAGCAGTTCTTC. This encodes CASSLGLQGYNEQFF.

The gene calls are TRBV5-1 and TRBJ1-2, with TRBD1 matching over 8 bases. V trimming: 5 bases; J trimming: 2 bases; junction bases outside the gene matches: 5. Germline V gene sequence: CDR1 SGHRS, CDR2 YFSETQ. The CDR3 is made up of 14 amino acids. The CDR3 region has the DNA TGCGCCAGCAGACCGGACAGGGTAAACTATGGCTACACCTTC. Translation: CASRPDRVNYGYTF.

The table lists this clone with a count of one. The chain employs TRBV5-8 and TRBJ1-2; D is perhaps TRBD1 (6 bases). Germline assignment: CDR1 SGHTS and CDR2 YDEGEE. The germline V and J ends were trimmed by 1 base and 6 bases, with 10 bases remaining between them. The CDR3 covers 13 residues. The CDR3 region is CASSLLGADGYTF. The CDR3 bases are TGTGCCAGCAGCTTGCTGGGGGCGGATGGCTACACCTTC.

The V gene is TRBV4-1, the J gene TRBJ1-1; TRBD1 aligns across 10 bases. The CDR3 spans 14 residues. The germline V gene has CDR1 MGHRA and CDR2 YSYEKL. V lost 4 bases, J lost 3 bases, and 2 bases stayed unmatched. CDR3 DNA: TGCGCCAGCAGCCCCGGGACAGGGGACACTGAAGCTTTCTTT. Its translation: CASSPGTGDTEAFF.

V and J are TRBV30 and TRBJ2-5; maybe TRBD2 (5 bases). CDR1 and CDR2 from the germline V gene are GTSNPN and SVGIG (reference sequence). The CDR3 spans 11 residues. V was clipped by 3 bases and J by 5 bases, with 7 bases between them. The CDR3 is CAWRRRETQYF. The CDR3, as DNA: TGTGCCTGGAGGAGGAGGGAGACCCAGTACTTC.

The chain couples TRBV7-3 to TRBJ2-7, with D perhaps matching TRBD2 (5 bases). The V gene lost 2 bases and the J gene lost 0 bases, with 11 bases spanning the gap. Germline V CDR1 and CDR2: SGHTA, FQGTGA. The CDR3 consists of 15 residues. The CDR3 bases are TGTGCCAGCAGCTTACCCCCGGGGATCTCCTACGAGCAGTACTTC. This codes for CASSLPPGISYEQYF.

This sequence joins TRBV6-5 and TRBJ1-2; D is unresolved. CDR3 length: 12 amino acids. Germline CDR1 reads MNHEY; CDR2 reads SVGAGI. V shed 7 bases and J shed 5 bases, with 11 bases lying between them. CDR3: CASTAGGYGYTF. The DNA of the CDR3 is TGTGCCAGCACCGCAGGAGGATATGGCTACACCTTC.

The rearrangement uses TRBV21-1 and TRBJ1-2; the table's D call, TRBD1, has no DNA check behind it. TRBV21-1 represents a pseudogene. This CDR3 is built from 15 residues. CDR3 loop: CASSKPTPFNYGYTF. The CDR3 nucleotides are TGTGCCAGCAGCAAACCAACACCTTTCAACTATGGCTACACCTTC.

This rearrangement joins TRBV19 to TRBJ1-5; possibly TRBD1 for D (6 bases). V gave up 4 bases and J gave up 4 bases, with 8 bases separating them. The germline V gene has CDR1 LNHDA and CDR2 SQIVND (reference sequence). The CDR3 is 13 amino acids. CDR3 in amino acids: CASSTQGNQPQHF. The CDR3 DNA is TGTGCCAGTAGTACCCAGGGGAATCAGCCCCAGCATTTT.

The chain combines TRBV27 with TRBJ2-7; maybe TRBD2 (5 bases). CDR3 length equals 13 residues. V was clipped by 8 bases and J by 1 base, with 12 bases between them. CDR1 MNHEY and CDR2 SMNVEV come from the germline V gene (reference sequence). The CDR3 reads CASWRSDSYEQYF. The CDR3 DNA sequence: TGTGCCAGCTGGAGGAGCGATTCCTACGAGCAGTACTTC.

Here the CDR3 reads CASSLDRGPYNEQFF. In DNA, the CDR3 is TGTGCCAGCTCACTCGACAGGGGACCCTACAATGAGCAGTTCTTC. J is TRBJ2-1 and V is TRBV18; TRBD1 agrees at 8 bases. V shed 4 bases, J shed 2 bases, and the junction held 4 bases outside the gene matches. The CDR3 sequence is 15 residues long. Germline V gene data show CDR1 as KGHSH and CDR2 as LQKENI.

This sequence joins TRBV7-3 and TRBJ1-1; D call uncertain. Germline V gene sequence: CDR1 SGHTA, CDR2 FQGTGA. The CDR3 loop spans 13 amino acids. Deletions cut 1 base from V and 2 bases from J, with 5 bases between. For the CDR3, the DNA is TGTGCCAGCAGCTTAAGGGCAAACACTGAAGCTTTCTTT. Its protein is CASSLRANTEAFF.

The V gene is TRBV5-1, the J gene TRBJ2-3, with TRBD2 identical over 7 bases. The CDR3 spans 16 residues. Trimming removed 4 bases from V and 0 bases from J; junction bases left unmatched: 8. Germline V lookup: CDR1 SGHRS, CDR2 YFSETQ. CDR3 sequence reads: CASSPGTTTSTDTQYF. CDR3 sequence (DNA): TGCGCCAGCAGCCCAGGGACTACCACTAGCACAGATACGCAGTATTTT.

Here the CDR3 reads CASSYSNRADSPLHF. The DNA for the CDR3 is TGTGCCAGCAGTTACTCGAACAGGGCGGATTCACCCCTCCACTTT. This rearrangement joins TRBV6-5 to TRBJ1-6; perhaps TRBD1 as D (6 bases). V was trimmed by 0 bases and J by 8 bases, leaving 11 bases between them. This CDR3 comprises 15 residues. Per germline, CDR1 MNHEY and CDR2 SVGAGI.

This clone was detected a few times. The chain uses TRBV19 and TRBJ1-4; a weak D match, TRBD1 (5 bases). Trimming cost V 3 bases and J 5 bases, with 10 bases left between them. The CDR3 is 14 amino acids. CDR1 and CDR2 from the germline V gene are LNHDA and SQIVND (reference sequence). Here the CDR3 reads CASSIVQGNEKLFF. DNA for the CDR3: TGTGCCAGTAGTATCGTTCAGGGAAATGAAAAACTGTTTTTT.

This chain connects TRBV20-1 to TRBJ1-1, with D possibly TRBD1 on 6 matching bases. Looked up from germline, CDR1 is DFQATT and CDR2 is SNEGSKA (reference sequence). Between the trimmed V and J ends, which lost 3 bases and 9 bases, there was a span of 20 bases. CDR3 length: 14 residues. CDR3 bases: TGCAGTGCTAGTGACTCGACAGGTAATAGAAAAGCTTTCTTT. Protein product: CSASDSTGNRKAFF.

This clone has a single count. V and J are TRBV27 and TRBJ1-2; 11 bases map to TRBD1. The CDR3 extends over 15 amino acids. The germline CDR1 and CDR2 sequences are MNHEY and SMNVEV (reference sequence). J was trimmed by 4 bases and V by 4 bases; bases with no gene match: 5. CDR3 nucleotides: TGTGCCAGCAGTTCTCCGGGACAGGGGGTCTATGGCTACACCTTC. Protein: CASSSPGQGVYGYTF.

The gene calls are TRBV30 and TRBJ1-2; 7 bases map to TRBD1. The CDR3 contains 14 residues. Unmatched junction bases numbered 10, after V lost 7 bases and J lost 2 bases. The V gene's germline CDR1 is GTSNPN and CDR2 SVGIG (reference sequence). The CDR3 sequence is CASKGGVKNYGYTF. The CDR3 DNA sequence: TGTGCCTCAAAAGGGGGCGTAAAGAACTATGGCTACACCTTC.

The chain employs TRBV30 and TRBJ1-5; 8 nucleotides agree with TRBD1. V shed 4 bases and J 11 bases; nucleotides not matched to a gene: 10. This CDR3 is built from 13 residues. Per germline, CDR1 GTSNPN and CDR2 SVGIG (reference sequence). The CDR3 here is CAWTETGAGAQHF. The CDR3 DNA reads as TGTGCCTGGACCGAGACAGGGGCTGGGGCCCAGCATTTT.

The V and J genes are TRBV6-5 and TRBJ1-2; no reliable D call. The germline V gene has CDR1 MNHEY and CDR2 SVGAGI. V lost 0 bases, J lost 3 bases, and 11 bases lay in between. The CDR3 is 15 residues long. CDR3 residues: CASSYSWTDYYGYTF. The DNA of the CDR3 is TGTGCCAGCAGTTACTCGTGGACTGATTACTATGGCTACACCTTC.

The rearrangement joins TRBV2 to TRBJ1-4; 10 bases match TRBD1. The CDR3 loop spans 14 amino acids. Germline V gene lookup returns CDR1 SNHLY and CDR2 FYNNEI. With V trimmed by 6 bases and J by 7 bases, 5 bases remained unmatched. The CDR3 DNA reads TGTGCCAGCAGAGGGGACAGGGGTTCTGAAAAACTGTTTTTT. Encoded protein: CASRGDRGSEKLFF. The complete variable domain, with remaining parts taken from reference TRBV2 and TRBJ1-4, reads EPEVTQTPSHQVTQMGQEVILRCVPISNHLYFYWYRQILGQKVEFLVSFYNNEISEKSEIFDDQFSVERPDGSNFTLKIRSTKLEDSAMYFCASRGDRGSEKLFFGSGTQLSVL.

The gene calls are TRBV5-4 and TRBJ2-7, with D hard to call. CDR3 length: 13 amino acids. CDR1 and CDR2 (germline): SGHNT, YYREEE (reference sequence). V shed 1 base and J shed 6 bases, with 11 bases lying between them. The CDR3 bases are TGTGCCAGCAGCTTGAGGAGCGCTCGCGAGCAGTACTTC. It codes for CASSLRSAREQYF.

J is TRBJ1-5 and V is TRBV20-1; 10 bases are a match to TRBD1. Per germline, CDR1 DFQATT and CDR2 SNEGSKA (reference sequence). Trimming cost V 3 bases and J 3 bases; bases outside gene matches: 5. The CDR3 sequence is 15 residues long. CDR3: CSASRTGGNNQPQHF. CDR3 in DNA: TGCAGTGCTAGTAGGACAGGGGGTAACAATCAGCCCCAGCATTTT.

The table lists this clone with a count of one. Additional DNA sequences in this sample encode the identical CDR3. The rearrangement uses TRBV5-1 and TRBJ2-7; D perhaps matches TRBD2 (6 bases). CDR1 and CDR2 (germline): SGHRS, YFSETQ. This CDR3 is 16 amino acids long. V was clipped by 0 bases and J by 5 bases, with 18 bases between them. The CDR3 spells CASSLAGGGIMDEQYF. The CDR3 DNA reads TGCGCCAGCAGCTTGGCCGGTGGGGGGATTATGGACGAGCAGTACTTC. Combining the CDR3 with reference TRBV5-1 and TRBJ2-7 gives the whole variable domain KAGVTQTPRYLIKTRGQQVTLSCSPISGHRSVSWYQQTPGQGLQFLFEYFSETQRNKGNFPGRFSGRQFSNSRSEMNVSTLELGDSALYLCASSLAGGGIMDEQYFGPGTRLTVT.

This clone was detected only a few times. The chain links TRBV12-5 to TRBJ2-7; TRBD2 might be the D (5 bases). V dropped 7 bases and J dropped 1 base, with 17 bases sitting between them. The CDR3 consists of 15 residues. Per the germline V gene, CDR1 is LGHNT and CDR2 is FRNRAP. The DNA of the CDR3 is TGTGCTAGTGCCCCCCGGGCGGGCGGTTCCTACGAGCAGTACTTC. Residues: CASAPRAGGSYEQYF. Full variable domain (missing parts from reference TRBV12-5 and TRBJ2-7): DARVTQTPRHKVTEMGQEVTMRCQPILGHNTVFWYRQTMMQGLELLAYFRNRAPLDDSGMPKDRFSAEMPDATLATLKIQPSEPRDSAVYFCASAPRAGGSYEQYFGPGTRLTVT.

The chain is built from TRBV30 and TRBJ2-2; 9 bases line up with TRBD2. Germline CDR1 is GTSNPN and CDR2 is SVGIG (reference sequence). The CDR3 length is 19 residues. The V segment lost 4 bases and the J segment 4 bases; nucleotides outside the gene matches: 19. The CDR3 loop reads CAWKPSASGTLILTGELFF. For the CDR3, the DNA is TGTGCCTGGAAGCCTTCGGCTAGCGGGACGTTAATACTCACCGGGGAGCTGTTTTTT.

This chain joins TRBV6-5 and TRBJ1-6, with 7 bases lining up with TRBD1. Germline values: CDR1 MNHEY, CDR2 SVGAGI. CDR3 length equals 13 residues. After removal of 8 bases from V and 9 bases from J, the junction contained 7 bases not matched to a gene. CDR3 coding DNA: TGTGCCAGCTGGGACAGACTTGGTTCACCCCTCCACTTT. Residues: CASWDRLGSPLHF.

This clone was detected only once. Here the CDR3 DNA reads TGTGCCAGCGGGGGGCAGGGGGCGAATGAGCAGTTCTTC. As protein: CASGGQGANEQFF. This sequence joins TRBV2 and TRBJ2-1; 8 bases line up with TRBD1. The CDR3 length is 13 residues. J gave up 7 bases and V 8 bases, and 7 bases lay outside the gene matches. Germline CDR1 is SNHLY and CDR2 is FYNNEI.